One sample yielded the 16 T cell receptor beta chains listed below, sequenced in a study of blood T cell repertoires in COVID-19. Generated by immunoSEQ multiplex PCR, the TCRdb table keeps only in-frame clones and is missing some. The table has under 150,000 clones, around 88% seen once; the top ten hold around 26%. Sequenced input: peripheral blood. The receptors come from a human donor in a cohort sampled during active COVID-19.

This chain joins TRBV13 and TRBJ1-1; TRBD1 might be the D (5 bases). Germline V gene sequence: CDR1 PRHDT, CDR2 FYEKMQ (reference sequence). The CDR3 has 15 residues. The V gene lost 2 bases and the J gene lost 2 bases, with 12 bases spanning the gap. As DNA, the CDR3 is TGTGCCAGCAGCTTACCCCAGGGATCAAACACTGAAGCTTTCTTT. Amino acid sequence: CASSLPQGSNTEAFF.

In DNA, the CDR3 is TGTGCCAGCAGCTCGGGGGAGCAGTACTTC. It yields the protein CASSSGEQYF. This chain uses TRBV6-2 or TRBV6-3 with TRBJ2-7, with D tentatively TRBD2 (5 bases). V lost 6 bases, J lost 7 bases, and 7 bases lay in between. The CDR3 contains 10 residues. The V gene's germline CDR1 is MNHEY and CDR2 SVGEGT.

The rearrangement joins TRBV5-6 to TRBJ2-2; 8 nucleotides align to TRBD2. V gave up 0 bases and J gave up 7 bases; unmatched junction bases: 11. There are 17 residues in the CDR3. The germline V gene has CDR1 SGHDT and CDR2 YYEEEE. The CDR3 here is CASSLAYGGGPDGELFF. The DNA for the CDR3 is TGTGCCAGCAGCTTGGCCTACGGGGGGGGCCCCGACGGGGAGCTGTTTTTT.

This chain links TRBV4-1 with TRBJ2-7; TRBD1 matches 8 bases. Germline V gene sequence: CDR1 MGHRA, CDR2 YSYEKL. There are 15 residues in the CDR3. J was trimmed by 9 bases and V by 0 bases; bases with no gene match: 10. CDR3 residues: CASSQEFRGLRGQYF. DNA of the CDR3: TGCGCCAGCAGCCAAGAGTTCAGGGGGCTACGCGGGCAGTACTTC.

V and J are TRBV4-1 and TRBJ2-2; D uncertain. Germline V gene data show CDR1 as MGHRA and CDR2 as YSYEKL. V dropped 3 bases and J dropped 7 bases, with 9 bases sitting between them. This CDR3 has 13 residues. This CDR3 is CASSHTLDGELFF. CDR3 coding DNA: TGCGCCAGCAGCCATACTTTAGACGGGGAGCTGTTTTTT.

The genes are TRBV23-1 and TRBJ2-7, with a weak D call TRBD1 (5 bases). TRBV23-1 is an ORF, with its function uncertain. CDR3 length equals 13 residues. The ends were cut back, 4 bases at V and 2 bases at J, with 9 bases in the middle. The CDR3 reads CASSRGVPYEQYF. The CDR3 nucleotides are TGCGCCAGCAGTCGGGGCGTTCCCTACGAGCAGTACTTC.

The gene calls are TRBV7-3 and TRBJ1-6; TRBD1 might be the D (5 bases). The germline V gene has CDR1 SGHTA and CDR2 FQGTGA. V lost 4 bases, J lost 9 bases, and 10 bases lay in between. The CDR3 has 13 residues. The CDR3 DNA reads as TGTGCCAGCAGCTCAGGGTTGGGTTCACCCCTCCACTTT. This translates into CASSSGLGSPLHF.

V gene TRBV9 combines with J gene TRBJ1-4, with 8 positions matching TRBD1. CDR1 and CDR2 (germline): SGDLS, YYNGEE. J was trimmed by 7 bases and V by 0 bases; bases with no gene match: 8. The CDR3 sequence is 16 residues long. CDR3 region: CASSVGAGGEREKLFF. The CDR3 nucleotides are TGTGCCAGCAGCGTAGGAGCAGGGGGCGAGCGTGAAAAACTGTTTTTT.

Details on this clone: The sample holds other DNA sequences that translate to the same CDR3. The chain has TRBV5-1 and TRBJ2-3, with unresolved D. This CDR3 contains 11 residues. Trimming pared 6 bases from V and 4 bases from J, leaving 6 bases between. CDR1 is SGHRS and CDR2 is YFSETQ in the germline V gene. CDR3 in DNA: TGCGCCAGCAAAAGAGCAGATACGCAGTATTTT. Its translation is CASKRADTQYF.

DNA for the CDR3: TGTGCCAGCAGACGACTAGCGGGGGGGAGCACAGATACGCAGTATTTT. This gives the protein CASRRLAGGSTDTQYF. V and J are TRBV7-6 and TRBJ2-3, with TRBD2 identical over 14 bases. CDR3 size: 16 residues. Germline V lookup: CDR1 SGHVS, CDR2 FNYEAQ. V trimming: 6 bases; J trimming: 0 bases; junction bases outside the gene matches: 2.

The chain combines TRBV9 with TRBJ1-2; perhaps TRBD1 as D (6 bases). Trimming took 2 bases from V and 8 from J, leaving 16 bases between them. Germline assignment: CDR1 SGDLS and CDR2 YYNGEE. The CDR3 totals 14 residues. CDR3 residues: CASSVGEGVYGYTF. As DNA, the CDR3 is TGTGCCAGCAGCGTTGGAGAGGGGGTCTACGGCTACACCTTC.

In nucleotides, the CDR3 is TGCGCCAGCAGCCAACTGACAGGGACAGCGAACACCGGGGAGCTGTTTTTT. Translated: CASSQLTGTANTGELFF. The genes are TRBV4-3 and TRBJ2-2, with TRBD1 matching over 7 bases. This CDR3 has 17 residues. Germline CDR1 LGHNA, CDR2 YSLEER. J gave up 0 bases and V 2 bases, and 6 bases lay outside the gene matches.

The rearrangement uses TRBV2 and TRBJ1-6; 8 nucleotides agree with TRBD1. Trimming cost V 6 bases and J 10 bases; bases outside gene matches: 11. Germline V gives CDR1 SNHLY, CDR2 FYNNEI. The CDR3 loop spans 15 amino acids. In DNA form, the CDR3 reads TGTGCCAGCAGCGGCACAGGGGGGAGGGGATCACCCCTCCACTTT. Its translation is CASSGTGGRGSPLHF.

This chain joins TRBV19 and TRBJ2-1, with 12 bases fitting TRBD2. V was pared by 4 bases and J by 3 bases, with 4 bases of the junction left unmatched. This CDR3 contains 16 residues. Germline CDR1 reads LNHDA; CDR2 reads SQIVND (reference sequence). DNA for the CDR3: TGTGCCAGTAGTAGCCCTAGCGGGGGGGTCTACAATGAGCAGTTCTTC. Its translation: CASSSPSGGVYNEQFF.

The CDR3 is CASSIGRDYGYTF. In DNA form, the CDR3 reads TGTGCCAGTAGTATAGGCAGGGACTATGGCTACACCTTC. The chain is built from TRBV19 and TRBJ1-2, with a weak D call TRBD1 (5 bases). The CDR3 covers 13 residues. The germline gives CDR1 LNHDA, CDR2 SQIVND (reference sequence). V lost 1 base and J lost 3, with 6 bases in between.

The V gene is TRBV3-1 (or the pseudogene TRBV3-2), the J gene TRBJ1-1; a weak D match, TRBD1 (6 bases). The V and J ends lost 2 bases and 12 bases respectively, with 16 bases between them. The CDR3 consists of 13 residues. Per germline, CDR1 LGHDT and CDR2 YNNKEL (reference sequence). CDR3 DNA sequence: TGTGCCAGCAGCCAACGGACACAGGGAAAGTCTTTCTTT. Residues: CASSQRTQGKSFF.